Sequencing of this TCR beta chain was carried out in a study of control samples from healthy donors and cancer patients. The table came from immunoSEQ multiplex PCR; TCRdb's copy has only in-frame clones and leaves some out. Of over 25,000 clones listed, approximately 87% are singletons. This CDR3 spans 14 amino acids. Germline trimming cut 4 bases from V and 9 bases from J; bases unmatched to any gene: 12. The germline CDR1 and CDR2 sequences are KGHSY and FQNENV. This clonotype originated in a woman aged 40 to 49 with lung cancer. Sequencing input: PBMCs. The chain uses TRBV16 and TRBJ2-7; TRBD2 matches at 7 bases. The DNA of the CDR3 is TGTGCCAGCAGCCCCTCGGGTCACTCGGGAGGGCAGTACTTC. Translating it yields CASSPSGHSGGQYF.